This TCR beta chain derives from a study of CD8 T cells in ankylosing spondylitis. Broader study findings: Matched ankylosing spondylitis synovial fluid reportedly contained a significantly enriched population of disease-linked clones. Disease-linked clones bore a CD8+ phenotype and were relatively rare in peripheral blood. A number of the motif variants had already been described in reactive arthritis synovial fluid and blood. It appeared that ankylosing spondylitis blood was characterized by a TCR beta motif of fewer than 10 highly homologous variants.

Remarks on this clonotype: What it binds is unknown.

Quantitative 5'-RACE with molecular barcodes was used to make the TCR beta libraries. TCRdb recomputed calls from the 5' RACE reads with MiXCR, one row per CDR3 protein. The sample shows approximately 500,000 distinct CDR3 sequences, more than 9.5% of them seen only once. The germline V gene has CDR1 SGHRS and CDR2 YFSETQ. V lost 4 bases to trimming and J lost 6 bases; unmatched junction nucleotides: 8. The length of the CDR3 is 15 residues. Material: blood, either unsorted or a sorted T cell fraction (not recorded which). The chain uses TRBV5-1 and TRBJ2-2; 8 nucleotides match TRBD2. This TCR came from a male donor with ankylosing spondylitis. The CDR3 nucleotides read TGCGCCAGCAGCCAGGGACTAGTACAGCCCGGGGAGCTGTTTTTT. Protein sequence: CASSQGLVQPGELFF.